Listed below are T cell receptor beta chains from one sample, sequenced in a study of blood T cell repertoires in COVID-19. Assay: immunoSEQ multiplex PCR; the TCRdb copy retains only in-frame clones and omits some. The sample holds about 300,000 clones, around 90% seen once. Sample: peripheral blood. These receptors were obtained from a man aged 65-85 years with acute or convalescent COVID-19. CDR3s include the opening cysteine and the closing phenylalanine or tryptophan. Each record gives: CDR3 protein, CDR3 DNA, clone size, V gene, J gene, D gene. D genes are given only for firm matches. Size is omitted from some rows. Given values are once, few, many or a class for expanded clones.

CASSLVEGADGYTF	TGCGCCAGCAGCTTGGTGGAGGGGGCGGATGGCTACACCTTC	once	TRBV5-1	TRBJ1-2	TRBD1
CASSLTRAGAVYTF	TGTGCCAGCAGCTTAACTAGGGCAGGGGCAGTCTACACCTTC	.	TRBV7-3	TRBJ1-2	.
CATSRAGDFNQPQHF	TGTGCCACCAGCAGAGCCGGGGACTTTAATCAGCCCCAGCATTTT	.	TRBV15	TRBJ1-5	.
CASSPRGAQHF	TGTGCCAGCAGTCCCCGGGGAGCCCAGCATTTT	.	TRBV28	TRBJ1-5	.
CASSPGLQETQYF	TGCGCCAGCAGCCCGGGACTACAAGAGACCCAGTACTTC	.	TRBV4-3	TRBJ2-5	TRBD2
CATSDPGSNEQYF	TGTGCCACCAGTGACCCGGGTAGTAACGAGCAGTACTTC	.	TRBV24-1	TRBJ2-7	.
CASSPSQGETQYF	TGTGCCAGCAGTCCCTCGCAGGGGGAGACCCAGTACTTC	.	TRBV12-3/TRBV12-4	TRBJ2-5	.
CASSPRLAGGRAYNEQFF	TGTGCCAGCAGCCCCAGACTAGCGGGAGGAAGGGCCTACAATGAGCAGTTCTTC	.	TRBV5-4	TRBJ2-1	TRBD2
CASSQDGGGWTEAFF	TGTGCCAGCAGCCAAGATGGGGGGGGTTGGACTGAAGCTTTCTTT	.	TRBV4-2	TRBJ1-1	.
CASSYRRDRANTEAFF	TGTGCCAGTAGTTACCGCCGGGACAGGGCGAACACTGAAGCTTTCTTT	.	TRBV19	TRBJ1-1	TRBD1
CASSYQPQGAYTGELFF	TGTGCCAGCAGTTATCAACCCCAGGGGGCGTACACCGGGGAGCTGTTTTTT	.	TRBV6-2/TRBV6-3	TRBJ2-2	TRBD1
CAISEHMTGGEQYF	TGTGCCATCAGTGAACACATGACAGGGGGCGAGCAGTACTTC	.	TRBV10-3	TRBJ2-7	TRBD1
CAWRVAGADTQYF	TGTGCCTGGAGAGTGGCAGGGGCAGATACGCAGTATTTT	.	TRBV30	TRBJ2-3	.
CASSRFGGSGEAFF	TGTGCCAGCAGCAGGTTTGGGGGCTCTGGCGAAGCTTTCTTT	.	TRBV6-4	TRBJ1-1	.
CASSMGQGARYGYTF	TGTGCCAGTAGTATGGGACAGGGGGCTCGCTATGGCTACACCTTC	.	TRBV19	TRBJ1-2	TRBD1
CASSVEGEDTEAFF	TGTGCCAGCAGTGTTGAGGGAGAGGACACTGAAGCTTTCTTT	once	TRBV2	TRBJ1-1	.
CAISSTGGPRLNYEQYF	TGTGCCATCAGTAGTACAGGGGGGCCCCGGCTAAACTACGAGCAGTACTTC	.	TRBV10-3	TRBJ2-7	TRBD1
CASSPPTGGDSYNEQFF	TGTGCCAGCTCACCACCGACAGGGGGGGACTCCTACAATGAGCAGTTCTTC	.	TRBV18	TRBJ2-1	TRBD1
CACRAYNEKLFF	TGTGCCTGCAGGGCATATAATGAAAAACTGTTTTTT	.	TRBV30	TRBJ1-4	.
CASSQLAGYNEQFF	TGTGCCAGCAGCCAACTAGCGGGGTACAATGAGCAGTTCTTC	.	TRBV4-2	TRBJ2-1	TRBD2
CASRVGGARGQPQHF	TGTGCCAGCAGGGTTGGAGGGGCGCGGGGTCAGCCCCAGCATTTT	.	TRBV2	TRBJ1-5	.
CASSPQREADNEQFF	TGTGCCAGCTCACCACAGAGGGAGGCCGACAATGAGCAGTTCTTC	.	TRBV18	TRBJ2-1	.
CASSLGTKPRQFF	TGTGCCAGCAGCTTAGGGACTAAACCGAGGCAGTTCTTC	few	TRBV7-2	TRBJ2-1	.
CASSLGQQNYGYTF	TGCGCCAGCAGCTTGGGACAGCAGAACTATGGCTACACCTTC	.	TRBV5-1	TRBJ1-2	.
CASRRDRTTPPYNYGYTF	TGTGCCAGCAGACGCGACAGGACGACACCACCTTATAACTATGGCTACACCTTC	.	TRBV11-2	TRBJ1-2	.
CASSQAGFTEAFF	TGTGCCAGCAGCCAAGCCGGGTTCACTGAAGCTTTCTTT	.	TRBV4-2	TRBJ1-1	.
CASSSRARLSTDTQYF	TGTGCCAGCAGCTCGAGGGCGCGGCTCAGCACAGATACGCAGTATTTT	.	TRBV7-2	TRBJ2-3	.
CASSQDRIREENYGYTF	TGCGCCAGCAGCCAAGATCGAATCCGAGAAGAGAACTATGGCTACACCTTC	.	TRBV4-3	TRBJ1-2	.
CSVDQGPTRNEQFF	TGCAGCGTTGACCAAGGCCCAACTAGGAATGAGCAGTTCTTC	.	TRBV29-1	TRBJ2-1	.
CASSSPMTTVIF	TGTGCCAGCAGCTCCCCGATGACTACCGTAATATTC	.	TRBV7-8	TRBJ2-7	.
CASSEDRGWNGYTF	TGTGCCAGCAGTGAGGACAGGGGATGGAATGGCTACACCTTC	few	TRBV2	TRBJ1-2	TRBD1
CASSRGRLDPLSEQFF	TGTGCCAGCAGTAGGGGACGACTAGATCCGCTCAGTGAGCAGTTCTTC	.	TRBV28	TRBJ2-1	.
CASRDRAIHSYEQYF	TGTGCCAGCAGAGACAGGGCGATTCACTCCTACGAGCAGTACTTC	.	TRBV21-1	TRBJ2-7	.
CASLEGSRETQYF	TGTGCCAGCCTGGAGGGTTCTCGGGAGACCCAGTACTTC	.	TRBV28	TRBJ2-5	.
CASRFGQAYGYTF	TGTGCCAGCAGATTTGGGCAGGCGTATGGCTACACCTTC	.	TRBV12-3/TRBV12-4	TRBJ1-2	.
CASGSMGLASYNEQFF	TGTGCCAGCGGCAGTATGGGACTAGCGAGCTACAATGAGCAGTTCTTC	.	TRBV4-2	TRBJ2-1	TRBD2
CASSRTGQGGSEQYF	TGTGCCAGCAGCCGAACGGGACAGGGGGGCTCCGAGCAGTACTTC	.	TRBV3-1/TRBV3-2	TRBJ2-7	TRBD1
CASSEDSGTQYF	TGTGCCAGCAGTGAAGATTCAGGTACGCAGTATTTT	.	TRBV6-1	TRBJ2-3	.
CAWSVLRGSYGYTF	TGTGCCTGGAGTGTATTGCGCGGCAGCTATGGCTACACCTTC	few	TRBV30	TRBJ1-2	.
CASSFSGRGNEKLFF	TGTGCCAGCAGTTTCTCGGGACGGGGGAATGAAAAACTGTTTTTT	.	TRBV28	TRBJ1-4	.
CSVETSGTDTQYF	TGCAGCGTTGAAACTAGCGGCACAGATACGCAGTATTTT	.	TRBV29-1	TRBJ2-3	TRBD2
CASSLLSQEAGNTIYF	TGTGCCAGCAGTTTACTATCGCAAGAGGCTGGAAACACCATATATTTT	once	TRBV28	TRBJ1-3	.
CASSLMAGSLTDTQYF	TGCGCCAGCAGCTTGATGGCAGGGTCGCTCACAGATACGCAGTATTTT	.	TRBV5-1	TRBJ2-3	.
CASSLRLAGGNTGANVLTF	TGTGCCAGCAGCCTGAGACTAGCGGGAGGGAACACTGGGGCCAACGTCCTGACTTTC	.	TRBV7-2	TRBJ2-6	TRBD2
CASSPETTGSEAFF	TGTGCCAGCAGTCCCGAAACTACAGGGTCTGAAGCTTTCTTT	.	TRBV6-2/TRBV6-3	TRBJ1-1	.
CASSQQGGGYNEQFF	TGCGCCAGCAGCCAACAGGGAGGGGGATACAATGAGCAGTTCTTC	.	TRBV5-1	TRBJ2-1	.
CASSFGRVSDEQFF	TGTGCCAGCAGTTTTGGGAGGGTATCGGATGAGCAGTTCTTC	.	TRBV27	TRBJ2-1	TRBD2
CASSLAGGLNTEAFF	TGCGCCAGCAGCTTGGCCGGGGGTCTAAACACTGAAGCTTTCTTT	.	TRBV5-1	TRBJ1-1	.
CASSLETGGDTQYF	TGTGCCAGCAGCTTGGAAACAGGGGGGGATACGCAGTATTTT	.	TRBV5-4	TRBJ2-3	TRBD1
CASRKRELRGYEQYF	TGCGCCAGCAGAAAGCGGGAGTTAAGAGGCTACGAGCAGTACTTC	.	TRBV5-1	TRBJ2-7	TRBD2
CASTRDRSGNTIYF	TGTGCCAGCACTCGAGACAGATCTGGAAACACCATATATTTT	.	TRBV6-5	TRBJ1-3	.
CASSFWAQGNSPLHF	TGTGCCAGCAGTTTTTGGGCCCAGGGAAACTCACCCCTCCACTTT	.	TRBV28	TRBJ1-6	.